This passage covers 20 T cell receptor beta chains from one sample sequenced in a study of blood T cells in healthy people across ages. A sample-barcoded 5' primer and a J-beta primer mix were used in a second PCR of about 7 to 11 cycles. TCRdb re-analysed the 5' RACE reads in MiXCR, keeping a single row per CDR3 protein. This table has some 900,000 distinct CDR3 sequences, around 30% appearing once. The sequenced sample was blood. These receptors were taken from a woman older than 75 in good health.

This clonotype came up many times. This sequence joins TRBV20-1 and TRBJ2-5; 7 nucleotides align to TRBD1. The germline CDR1 and CDR2 sequences are DFQATT and SNEGSKA (reference sequence). V shed 3 bases and J 2 bases; nucleotides not matched to a gene: 6. The CDR3 spans 14 residues. CDR3 bases: TGCAGTGCTAGGACGGGACAGACTCAAGAGACCCAGTACTTC. This gives the protein CSARTGQTQETQYF.

This clonotype has just a few counts. This chain links TRBV19 with TRBJ1-1, with D hard to call. V was trimmed by 3 bases and J by 2 bases, leaving 7 bases between them. The CDR3 covers 13 residues. The germline CDR1 and CDR2 sequences are LNHDA and SQIVND (reference sequence). This CDR3 is CASSMARNTEAFF. In DNA form, the CDR3 reads TGTGCCAGTAGTATGGCCAGAAACACTGAAGCTTTCTTT.

This sequence joins TRBV15 and TRBJ1-3; D not certain. Germline V gene data show CDR1 as LNHNV and CDR2 as YYDKDF (reference sequence). V was clipped by 0 bases and J by 4 bases, with 16 bases between them. CDR3 length: 17 amino acids. The CDR3 DNA sequence: TGTGCCACCAGCAGAGATATCGACCGGGCGGGGGGAAACACCATATATTTT. This encodes CATSRDIDRAGGNTIYF.

In this sample, this clonotype turned up many times. V and J are TRBV7-2 and TRBJ2-5, with TRBD2 matching 16 bases. The V segment lost 6 bases and the J segment 9 bases; nucleotides outside the gene matches: 4. The CDR3 spans 14 residues. In germline, CDR1 is SGHTA, CDR2 FQGNSA. The CDR3 loop reads CASSLGTSGGAQYF. For the CDR3, the DNA is TGTGCCAGCAGTCTTGGGACTAGCGGGGGGGCCCAGTACTTC.

There are a few counts of this clonotype. As DNA, the CDR3 is TGTGCCAGCAGCTTAGCTCGGACTAGCGGGGTCACAGATACGCAGTATTTT. Residues: CASSLARTSGVTDTQYF. This chain connects TRBV7-2 to TRBJ2-3; TRBD2 aligns across 12 bases. Germline CDR1 and CDR2: SGHTA and FQGNSA. After removal of 0 bases from V and 2 bases from J, the junction contained 3 bases not matched to a gene. CDR3 length: 17 amino acids.

The J gene is TRBJ1-2, the V gene TRBV2, with 10 bases identical to TRBD1. Germline V gene lookup returns CDR1 SNHLY and CDR2 FYNNEI. This CDR3 comprises 14 residues. V was clipped by 8 bases and J by 5 bases; unmatched bases: 8. CDR3 sequence reads: CASGPDRGQYGYTF. DNA of the CDR3: TGTGCCAGCGGTCCTGACAGGGGGCAATATGGCTACACCTTC.

This clonotype was detected a few times. This sequence joins TRBV6-2 or TRBV6-3 and TRBJ2-3; D unclear. The ends were cut back, 8 bases at V and 3 bases at J, with 15 bases in the middle. The CDR3 loop spans 14 amino acids. The germline gives CDR1 MNHEY, CDR2 SVGEGT. Written as DNA, the CDR3 is TGTGCCAGCCGGAAAGGTCTATCAACAGATACGCAGTATTTT. It specifies CASRKGLSTDTQYF.

Points on this clonotype: At one end the junction does not follow the germline gene, possibly because of a read error. V usage is TRBV30 and J usage is TRBJ2-1; TRBD2 is a possible D gene (6 bases). The germline CDR1 and CDR2 sequences are GTSNPN and SVGIG (reference sequence). This CDR3 region has 14 residues. In nucleotides, the CDR3 is TGTGCCTGGAGTCCCGGACTATCCTCCGTAGAGCAGGTCTTC. This translates into CAWSPGLSSVEQVF.

This chain connects TRBV6-5 to TRBJ1-5, with D hard to call. The CDR3 contains 12 residues. V lost 9 bases, J lost 4 bases, and 10 bases lay in between. Per the germline V gene, CDR1 is MNHEY and CDR2 is SVGAGI. The CDR3 region has the DNA TGTGCCAGTATTCCTCAGAATCAGCCCCAGCATTTT. It specifies CASIPQNQPQHF.

CDR3 in amino acids: CASIGLRVREQFF. The DNA of the CDR3 is TGTGCCAGTATCGGCCTACGGGTACGGGAGCAGTTCTTC. The V gene is TRBV19, the J gene TRBJ2-1; no clear D gene. CDR3 length equals 13 residues. V shed 7 bases and J shed 10 bases, with 17 bases lying between them. Germline lookup yields CDR1 LNHDA and CDR2 SQIVND (reference sequence). The entire variable domain, with the rest obtained from reference TRBV19 and TRBJ2-1, is as follows: DGGITQSPKYLFRKEGQNVTLSCEQNLNHDAMYWYRQDPGQGLRLIYYSQIVNDFQKGDIAEGYSVSREKKESFPLTVTSAQKNPTAFYLCASIGLRVREQFFGPGTRLTVL.

The chain uses TRBV20-1 and TRBJ1-6; D is uncertain. The V gene's germline CDR1 is DFQATT and CDR2 SNEGSKA (reference sequence). V was clipped by 2 bases and J by 6 bases, with 5 bases between them. The CDR3 runs to 12 residues. CDR3 in DNA: TGCAGTGCTAGATTCACTAATTCACCCCTCCACTTT. Its protein product is CSARFTNSPLHF.

This clonotype has ten or more counts. This chain uses TRBV12-3 or TRBV12-4 with TRBJ2-1; 14 nucleotides agree with TRBD2. This CDR3 spans 15 amino acids. The trim removed 5 bases at V and 12 bases at J, leaving 9 bases unmatched. Written as DNA, the CDR3 is TGTGCCAGCAGTCCTGGGACTAGCGGGGGCCCCGGGCAGTTCTTC. Its protein product is CASSPGTSGGPGQFF.

This clonotype was seen only a few times. Since a much larger clone is just one base distant, this may be a read error. This chain joins TRBV11-2 and TRBJ2-5; D may be TRBD2 (6 bases). Germline V gene data show CDR1 as SGHAT and CDR2 as FQNNGV. The CDR3 has 14 residues. CDR3 DNA sequence: TGTACCAGCAGTTTCACCGGGACTCAAGAGACCCAGTACTTC. It encodes CTSSFTGTQETQYF.

In its sample, this clonotype was seen many times. This chain uses TRBV29-1 with TRBJ1-2, with a possible D match to TRBD1 (5 bases). CDR1 and CDR2 (germline): SQVTM, ANQGSEA. The length of the CDR3 is 12 residues. V was pared by 2 bases and J by 8 bases, with 12 bases between. The chain's CDR3 is CSVESGAKGYTF. In nucleotides, the CDR3 is TGCAGCGTTGAATCTGGGGCGAAGGGCTACACCTTC.

With regard to this clonotype: This may be a read error, as it is one base from a much larger clone. V is TRBV14 and J is TRBJ2-1; D unresolved. The J call may be faulty, since TRBJ2-7 better matches the DNA end. This CDR3 has 13 residues. In germline, CDR1 is SGHDN, CDR2 FVKESK. The CDR3 sequence: CATQRLGYNEQYF. In nucleotides, the CDR3 is TGTGCCACCCAGCGACTTGGCTACAATGAGCAGTACTTC.

The chain has TRBV14 and TRBJ1-2; no definite D call. There are 12 residues in the CDR3. V lost 2 bases and J 2 bases, leaving 3 bases between the germline ends. Germline V CDR1 and CDR2: SGHDN, FVKESK. CDR3 sequence (DNA): TGTGCCAGCAGCCAACAAAACTATGGCTACACCTTC. This gives the protein CASSQQNYGYTF.

The chain links TRBV7-2 to TRBJ2-1; no firm D call. CDR1 SGHTA and CDR2 FQGNSA come from the germline V gene. With 7 bases removed from V and 4 bases from J, the gap between germline ends came to 11 bases. The CDR3 spans 13 residues. The CDR3 is CASTQDVYNEQFF. The CDR3 DNA follows: TGTGCCAGCACCCAGGATGTATACAATGAGCAGTTCTTC.

The rearrangement links TRBV4-2 to TRBJ2-1; TRBD2 aligns across 11 bases. The V segment lost 1 base and the J segment 1 base; nucleotides outside the gene matches: 6. Germline V gene data show CDR1 as LGHNA and CDR2 as YNFKEQ. The CDR3 has 18 residues. The CDR3 DNA follows: TGTGCCAGCAGCCAAGGGGGTAGCGGGGGGGCTTCCTACAATGAGCAGTTCTTC. Translation: CASSQGGSGGASYNEQFF.

This clonotype was picked up many times. The chain's CDR3 is CSGGYAEGEQYF. As DNA, the CDR3 is TGCAGCGGGGGGTACGCTGAGGGGGAGCAGTACTTC. The chain employs TRBV29-1 and TRBJ2-7, with D perhaps TRBD1 or TRBD2 (5 bases each). There are 12 residues in the CDR3. CDR1 is SQVTM and CDR2 is ANQGSEA in the germline V gene. Trimming took off 7 bases at V and 7 bases at J, with 17 bases between the two ends.

With respect to this clonotype: Sequence at one end of the junction differs from germline and may be a read error. V gene TRBV20-1 combines with J gene TRBJ1-5; 7 nucleotides align to TRBD1. Germline assignment: CDR1 DFQATT and CDR2 SNEGSKA (reference sequence). This CDR3 is built from 14 residues. The CDR3 DNA reads as TGCAGTGCCTCCGGGACAGTTAGCAATCAGCCCCTGCATTTT. Its translation is CSASGTVSNQPLHF.